This TCR beta chain was retrieved from a study of T cells expressing NK-cell markers. Study context: CD3+CD56+NKG2C+, CD3+CD56+NKG2C- and CD3+CD56-NKG2C+ T cells, once sorted, supplied the TCR beta repertoires. Broader study findings: Several donors likewise had their CD3+CD56-NKG2C+ fraction led by these clonotypes. The dominant NKG2C+ clonotypes represented about 1.0-7.5% of CD8+ T cells in 6 or 7 donors.

For TCR beta, cDNA was produced by 5'RACE template switching with UMIs. Each CDR3 protein gets one entry in TCRdb, which reprocessed the 5' RACE reads and gives no DNA. This table lists 200,000 to 300,000 distinct CDR3 sequences. Comments on this clonotype: The antigen is unknown.

Germline V gene sequence: CDR1 DFQATT, CDR2 SNEGSKA (reference sequence). This CDR3 spans 14 amino acids. The sample was blood T cells: a sorted CD56 or NKG2C T cell subset, CD4+ or CD8+ T cells, or bulk PBMC T cells (not recorded which). The chain joins TRBV20-1 to TRBJ2-7; the TRBD2 assignment by TCRdb is unverifiable without DNA. The sequence was obtained from a woman between 18 and 69 years old in good health. Here the CDR3 reads CSARLGLAGGGQYF.